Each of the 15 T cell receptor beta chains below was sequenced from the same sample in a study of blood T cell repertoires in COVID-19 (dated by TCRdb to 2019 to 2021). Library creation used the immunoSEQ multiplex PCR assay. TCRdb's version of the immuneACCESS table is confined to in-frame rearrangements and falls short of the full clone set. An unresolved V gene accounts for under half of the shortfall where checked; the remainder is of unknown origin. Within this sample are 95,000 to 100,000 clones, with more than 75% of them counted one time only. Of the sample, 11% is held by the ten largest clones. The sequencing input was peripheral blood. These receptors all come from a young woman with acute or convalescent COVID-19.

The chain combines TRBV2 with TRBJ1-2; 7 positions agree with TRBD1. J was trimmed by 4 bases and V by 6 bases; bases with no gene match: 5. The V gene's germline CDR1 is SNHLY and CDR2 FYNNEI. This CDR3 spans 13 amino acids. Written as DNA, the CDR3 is TGTGCCAGCAGCGGGGGACAGCCCTATGGCTACACCTTC. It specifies CASSGGQPYGYTF.

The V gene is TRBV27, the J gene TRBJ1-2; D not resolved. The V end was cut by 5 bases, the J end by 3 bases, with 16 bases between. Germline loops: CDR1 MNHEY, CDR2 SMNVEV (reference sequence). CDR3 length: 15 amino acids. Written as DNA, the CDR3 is TGTGCCAGCAGTCTCGCTCTAGGAGTAGACTATGGCTACACCTTC. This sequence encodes CASSLALGVDYGYTF.

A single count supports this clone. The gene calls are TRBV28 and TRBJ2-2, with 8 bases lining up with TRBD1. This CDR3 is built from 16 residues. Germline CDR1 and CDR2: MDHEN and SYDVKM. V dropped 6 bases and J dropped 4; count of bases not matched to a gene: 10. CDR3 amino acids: CASRKGGQGGTGELFF. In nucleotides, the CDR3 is TGTGCCAGCAGAAAAGGAGGACAGGGAGGCACCGGGGAGCTGTTTTTT.

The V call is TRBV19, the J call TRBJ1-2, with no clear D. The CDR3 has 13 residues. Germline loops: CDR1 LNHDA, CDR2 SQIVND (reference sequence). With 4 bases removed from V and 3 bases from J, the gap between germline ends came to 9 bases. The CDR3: CASSRALHYGYTF. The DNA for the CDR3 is TGTGCCAGTAGTAGGGCCCTGCACTATGGCTACACCTTC.

As DNA, the CDR3 is TGTGCCAGCAGCCCCGGGCAGGGGGGCTATGGCTACACCTTC. It codes for CASSPGQGGYGYTF. V and J are TRBV3-1 (or the pseudogene TRBV3-2) and TRBJ1-2, with 7 bases aligning to TRBD1. The CDR3 contains 14 residues. Per the germline V gene, CDR1 is LGHDT and CDR2 is YNNKEL (reference sequence). J was trimmed by 4 bases and V by 4 bases; bases with no gene match: 6.

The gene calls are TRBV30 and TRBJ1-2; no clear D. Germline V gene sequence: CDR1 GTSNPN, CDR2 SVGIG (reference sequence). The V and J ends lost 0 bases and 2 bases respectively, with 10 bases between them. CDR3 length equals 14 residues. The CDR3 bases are TGTGCCTGGAGTGTGTTGAGGGCGAACTATGGCTACACCTTC. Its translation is CAWSVLRANYGYTF.

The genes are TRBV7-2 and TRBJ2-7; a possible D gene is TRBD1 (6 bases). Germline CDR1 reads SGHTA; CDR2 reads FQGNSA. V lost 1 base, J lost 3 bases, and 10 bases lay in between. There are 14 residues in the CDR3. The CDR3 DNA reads TGTGCCAGCAGCTTAGGGGGGCAGGGCTACGAGCAGTACTTC. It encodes CASSLGGQGYEQYF.

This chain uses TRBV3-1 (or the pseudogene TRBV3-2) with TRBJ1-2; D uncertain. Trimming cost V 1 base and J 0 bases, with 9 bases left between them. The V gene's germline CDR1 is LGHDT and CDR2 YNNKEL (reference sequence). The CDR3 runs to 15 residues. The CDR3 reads CASSQATRTNYGYTF. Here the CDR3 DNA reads TGTGCCAGCAGCCAAGCAACCAGAACTAACTATGGCTACACCTTC.

DNA for the CDR3: TGCGCCAGCAGCTTCCGGGGGGGGGACCAGCCCCAGCATTTT. Encoded protein: CASSFRGGDQPQHF. The genes are TRBV5-1 and TRBJ1-5, with a weak D call TRBD1 (5 bases). V was pared by 2 bases and J by 7 bases, with 13 bases between. The CDR3 is made up of 14 amino acids. Germline V gene lookup returns CDR1 SGHRS and CDR2 YFSETQ.

The CDR3 bases are TGTGCCAGCAGCTTGGGACATGAGACCACAGATACGCAGTATTTT. Translation: CASSLGHETTDTQYF. The rearrangement joins TRBV5-6 to TRBJ2-3; D is unresolved. CDR3 length: 15 residues. Looked up from germline, CDR1 is SGHDT and CDR2 is YYEEEE. The V and J ends lost 0 bases and 2 bases respectively, with 10 bases between them.

CDR3 sequence (DNA): TGTGCCAGCAGCTTAGGACAGGGTTATTTGGAAAAACTGTTTTTT. Translated, it gives CASSLGQGYLEKLFF. The rearrangement uses TRBV7-2 and TRBJ1-4; TRBD1 aligns across 7 bases. Germline loops: CDR1 SGHTA, CDR2 FQGNSA. The CDR3 consists of 15 residues. Trimming cost V 1 base and J 8 bases; bases outside gene matches: 7.

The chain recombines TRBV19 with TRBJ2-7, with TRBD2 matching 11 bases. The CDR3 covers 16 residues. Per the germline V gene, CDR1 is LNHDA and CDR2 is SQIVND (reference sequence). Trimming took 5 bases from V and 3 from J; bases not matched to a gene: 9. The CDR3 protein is CASSPLAGGAFYEQYF. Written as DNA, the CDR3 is TGTGCCAGTAGTCCTCTAGCGGGGGGCGCCTTCTACGAGCAGTACTTC.

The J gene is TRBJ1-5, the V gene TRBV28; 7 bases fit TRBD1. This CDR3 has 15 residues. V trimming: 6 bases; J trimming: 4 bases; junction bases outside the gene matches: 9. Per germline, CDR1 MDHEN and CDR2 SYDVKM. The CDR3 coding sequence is TGTGCCAGCAGGAACCGGGACAGAACTAATCAGCCCCAGCATTTT. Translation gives CASRNRDRTNQPQHF.

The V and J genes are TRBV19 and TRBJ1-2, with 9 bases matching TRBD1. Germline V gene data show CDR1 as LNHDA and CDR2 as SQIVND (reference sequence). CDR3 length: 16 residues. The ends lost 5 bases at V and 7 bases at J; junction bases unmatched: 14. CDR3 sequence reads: CASSPQGGDRARGYTF. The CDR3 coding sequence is TGTGCCAGTAGTCCCCAGGGCGGGGACAGGGCCCGTGGCTACACCTTC.

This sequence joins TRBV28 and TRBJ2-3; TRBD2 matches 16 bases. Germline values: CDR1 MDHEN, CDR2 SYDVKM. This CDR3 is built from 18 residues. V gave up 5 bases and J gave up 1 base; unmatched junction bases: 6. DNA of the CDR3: TGTGCCAGCAGTCCCGGGACTAGCGGGGGGGTGGGCACAGATACGCAGTATTTT. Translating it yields CASSPGTSGGVGTDTQYF.